The entry below describes one T cell receptor (beta chain). The antigen is not known. The data are from a study of OX40 agonist ivuxolimab in advanced cancers. Study-level background: Every patient in dose escalation had hepatocellular carcinoma, melanoma, renal cell or head and neck cancer.

Study conclusions and caveats: CD8+ T cells were the subset that, on average, had more expanded clones than CD4+.

The V end was cut by 6 bases, the J end by 0 bases, with 7 bases between. The CDR3 consists of 13 residues. Germline V gives CDR1 SGHRS, CDR2 YFSETQ. The method was immunoSEQ multiplex PCR; TCRdb's version includes in-frame clones alone and lacks a portion of them. The sample includes tens of thousands of clones, roughly nine tenths of them seen just once. The source is an adult with an advanced solid tumor such as melanoma, head and neck, liver or kidney cancer. The chain is built from TRBV5-1 and TRBJ1-3; no clear D. Here the sequenced sample was CD4+ or CD8+ T cells sorted from blood, taken in a trial of the OX40 agonist ivuxolimab. As DNA, the CDR3 is TGCGCCAGCACAGCTAACTCTGGAAACACCATATATTTT. Its protein is CASTANSGNTIYF.